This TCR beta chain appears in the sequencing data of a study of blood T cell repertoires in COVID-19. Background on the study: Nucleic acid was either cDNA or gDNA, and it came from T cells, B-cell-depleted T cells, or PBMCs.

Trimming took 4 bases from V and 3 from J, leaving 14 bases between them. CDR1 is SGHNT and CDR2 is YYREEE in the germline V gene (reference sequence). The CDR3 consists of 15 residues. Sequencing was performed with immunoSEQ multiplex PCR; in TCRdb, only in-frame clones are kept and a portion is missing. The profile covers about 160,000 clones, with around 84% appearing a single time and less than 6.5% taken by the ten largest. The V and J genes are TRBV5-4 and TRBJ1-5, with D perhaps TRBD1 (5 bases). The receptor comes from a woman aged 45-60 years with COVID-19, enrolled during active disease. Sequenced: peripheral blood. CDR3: CASSRRGTHNQPQHF. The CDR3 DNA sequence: TGTGCCAGCAGCCGCCGTGGGACTCACAATCAGCCCCAGCATTTT. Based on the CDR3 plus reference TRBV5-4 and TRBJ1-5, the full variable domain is ETGVTQSPTHLIKTRGQQVTLRCSSQSGHNTVSWYQQALGQGPQFIFQYYREEENGRGNFPPRFSGLQFPNYSSELNVNALELDDSALYLCASSRRGTHNQPQHFGDGTRLSIL.